This T cell receptor beta chain was documented in a study of response to subunit inactivated influenza vaccine. Study results and limitations: Few new T cells, the authors suggested, are recruited by each seasonal influenza vaccination.

This clonotype showed up just a few times. Its antigen is as yet unknown. TCRdb reprocessed the RT-PCR reads with MiXCR, giving one entry per CDR3 protein. The table includes hundreds of thousands of distinct CDR3 sequences, approximately 15% detected once. The germline V and J ends were trimmed by 3 bases and 7 bases, with 21 bases remaining between them. Germline V lookup: CDR1 SNHLY, CDR2 FYNNEI. The CDR3 length is 16 residues. The input for sequencing was PBMCs from blood, taken less than 15 days before vaccination. The source is a man aged 50-60 years who received an inactivated influenza vaccine. The V gene is TRBV2, the J gene TRBJ1-2, with a possible D match to TRBD1 (5 bases). CDR3 protein: CASSDGPGAGAGGYTF. Written as DNA, the CDR3 is TGTGCCAGCAGTGATGGGCCCGGGGCCGGGGCAGGTGGCTACACCTTC.